This TCR beta chain appears in the sequencing data of a study of cytomegalovirus exposure and HLA in healthy donors. Whole-study results and caveats: Associated with HLA alleles at 0.05 false discovery rate in a later analysis were 16,951 TCR beta sequences. Most TCR sequences proved rare, with some public TCRs found in many donors.

The PCR ran on 60 Vbeta and 13 Jbeta primers. Method: immunoSEQ multiplex PCR; TCRdb's copy keeps in-frame clones and lacks some. The sample has more than 90,000 clones, and its top ten clones hold 3.7%. The CDR3 is 12 residues long. Trimming shortened V by 3 bases and J by 3 bases, and 9 bases separated the two germline ends. The germline gives CDR1 SQVTM, CDR2 ANQGSEA. With respect to this clone: Its antigen remains unknown.

The sequence came from a young man in good health and CMV-seronegative. Material for sequencing was PBMCs. The chain carries TRBV29-1 and TRBJ2-7, with TRBD2 as a possible D gene (6 bases). CDR3 residues: CSVDTGGYEQYF. For the CDR3, the DNA is TGCAGCGTTGATACCGGGGGCTACGAGCAGTACTTC.